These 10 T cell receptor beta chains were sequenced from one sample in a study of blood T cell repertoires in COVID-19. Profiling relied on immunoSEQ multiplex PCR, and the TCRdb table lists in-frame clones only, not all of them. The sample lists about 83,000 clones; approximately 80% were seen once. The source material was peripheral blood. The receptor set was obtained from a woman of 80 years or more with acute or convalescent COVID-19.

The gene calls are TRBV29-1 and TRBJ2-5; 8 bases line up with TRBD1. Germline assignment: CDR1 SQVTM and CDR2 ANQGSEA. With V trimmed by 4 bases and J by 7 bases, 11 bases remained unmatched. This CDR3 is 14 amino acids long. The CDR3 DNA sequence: TGCAGCGTTGGGGGACAGGTAGCGTTGGGGACCCAGTACTTC. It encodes CSVGGQVALGTQYF. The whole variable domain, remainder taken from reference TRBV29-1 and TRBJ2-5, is SAVISQKPSRDICQRGTSLTIQCQVDSQVTMMFWYRQQPGQSLTLIATANQGSEATYESGFVIDKFPISRPNLTFSTLTVSNMSPEDSSIYLCSVGGQVALGTQYFGPGTRLLVL.

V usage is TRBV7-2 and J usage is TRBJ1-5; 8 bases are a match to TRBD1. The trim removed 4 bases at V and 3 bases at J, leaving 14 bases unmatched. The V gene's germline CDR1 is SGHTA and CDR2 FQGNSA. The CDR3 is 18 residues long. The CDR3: CASSSGGLDRGFNQPQHF. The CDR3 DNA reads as TGTGCCAGCAGCTCCGGGGGACTCGACAGGGGATTCAATCAGCCCCAGCATTTT.

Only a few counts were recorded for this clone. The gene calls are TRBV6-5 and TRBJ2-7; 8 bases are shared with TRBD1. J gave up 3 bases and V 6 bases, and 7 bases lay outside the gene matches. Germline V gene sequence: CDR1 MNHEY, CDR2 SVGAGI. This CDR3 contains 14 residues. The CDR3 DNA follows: TGTGCCAGCAGCGCCGGACAGGGAGACTACGAGCAGTACTTC. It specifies CASSAGQGDYEQYF.

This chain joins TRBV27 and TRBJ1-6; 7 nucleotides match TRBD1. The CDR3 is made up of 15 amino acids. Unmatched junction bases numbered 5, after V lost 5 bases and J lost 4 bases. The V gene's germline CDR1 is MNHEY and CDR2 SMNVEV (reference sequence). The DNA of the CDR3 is TGTGCCAGCAGTGGTTACAGGGGATATAATTCACCCCTCCACTTT. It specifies CASSGYRGYNSPLHF.

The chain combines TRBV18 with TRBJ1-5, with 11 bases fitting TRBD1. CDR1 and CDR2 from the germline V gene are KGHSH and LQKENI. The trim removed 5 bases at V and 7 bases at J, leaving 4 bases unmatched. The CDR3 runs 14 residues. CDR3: CASSSRDRGQPQHF. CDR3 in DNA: TGTGCCAGCTCATCGCGGGACAGGGGGCAGCCCCAGCATTTT.

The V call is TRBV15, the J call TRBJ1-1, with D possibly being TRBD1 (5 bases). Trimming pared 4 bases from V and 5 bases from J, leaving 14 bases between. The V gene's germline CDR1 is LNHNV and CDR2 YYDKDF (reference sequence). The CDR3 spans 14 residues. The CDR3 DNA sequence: TGTGCCACCAGCACAGGGAGGGGAGATACTGAAGCTTTCTTT. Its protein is CATSTGRGDTEAFF. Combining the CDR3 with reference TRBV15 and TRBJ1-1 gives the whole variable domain DAMVIQNPRYQVTQFGKPVTLSCSQTLNHNVMYWYQQKSSQAPKLLFHYYDKDFNNEADTPDNFQSRRPNTSFCFLDIRSPGLGDTAMYLCATSTGRGDTEAFFGQGTRLTVV.

Here the CDR3 reads CASTGYNEQFF. In DNA form, the CDR3 reads TGTGCCAGCACGGGGTACAATGAGCAGTTCTTC. The genes are TRBV6-5 and TRBJ2-1; a possible D gene is TRBD2 (5 bases). V dropped 7 bases and J dropped 4 bases, with 5 bases sitting between them. Germline V CDR1 and CDR2: MNHEY, SVGAGI. The CDR3 totals 11 residues.

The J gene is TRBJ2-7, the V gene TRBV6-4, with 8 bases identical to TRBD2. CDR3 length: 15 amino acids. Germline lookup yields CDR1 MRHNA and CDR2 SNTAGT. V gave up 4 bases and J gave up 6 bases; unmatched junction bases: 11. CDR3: CASSATAGAPGEQYF. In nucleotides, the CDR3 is TGTGCCAGCAGTGCCACAGCGGGGGCCCCAGGCGAGCAGTACTTC.

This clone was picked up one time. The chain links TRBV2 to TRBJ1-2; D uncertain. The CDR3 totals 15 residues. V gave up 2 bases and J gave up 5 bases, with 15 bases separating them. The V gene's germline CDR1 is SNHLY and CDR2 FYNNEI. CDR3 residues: CASSEWIGSGYGYTF. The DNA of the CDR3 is TGTGCCAGCAGTGAATGGATAGGGAGTGGGTATGGCTACACCTTC.

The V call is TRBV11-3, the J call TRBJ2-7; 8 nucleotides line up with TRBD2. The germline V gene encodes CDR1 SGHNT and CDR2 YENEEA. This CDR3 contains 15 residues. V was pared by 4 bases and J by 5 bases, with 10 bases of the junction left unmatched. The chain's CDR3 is CASSSGGSGDHEQYF. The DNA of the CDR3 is TGTGCCAGCAGCTCCGGTGGTAGCGGGGACCACGAGCAGTACTTC.